A selection of T cell receptor beta chains follows, all from one sample in a study of blood T cell repertoires in COVID-19. Data came from immunoSEQ multiplex PCR; TCRdb stores just in-frame clones and leaves some out. Seen here are 110,000 or so clones, more than 80% observed once, and the top ten hold around 30%. The sequencing sample was made of peripheral blood. These receptors were obtained from a man between 65 and 80 years old with active or convalescent COVID-19. CDR3s leave out the opening cysteine and the closing phenylalanine or tryptophan. The order of the fields is V gene, D gene, J gene, CDR3 protein. D genes are given only for firm matches.

TRBV28	NA	TRBJ1-3	ASSPPSVPSPGNTIY
TRBV10-3	TRBD1	TRBJ2-7	AISESEGTGVYEQY
TRBV7-2	NA	TRBJ2-4	ASSLPPGFSKNIQY
TRBV28	TRBD2	TRBJ2-2	ASRGLAGVNTGELF
TRBV7-9	NA	TRBJ1-4	ASSSRSGGLF
TRBV27	TRBD1	TRBJ2-7	ASSSRTGASYEQY
TRBV7-2	TRBD1	TRBJ1-5	ASSFGGGQGNQPQH
TRBV18	TRBD1	TRBJ1-1	ASSPRGLDRVFDTEAF
TRBV7-9	TRBD1	TRBJ1-2	ASSSTGVYGYT
TRBV6-6	NA	TRBJ2-7	ASSTGLLRSYEQY
TRBV30	TRBD1	TRBJ1-4	AWNHRDRLEKLF
TRBV2	TRBD2	TRBJ2-1	ASSGTSGSSYNEQF
TRBV5-1	TRBD1	TRBJ1-1	ASSTPRQGGTEAF
TRBV10-1	TRBD1	TRBJ1-5	ASREGQGNTNQPQH
TRBV5-1	NA	TRBJ1-3	ASSLVGSSGNTIY
TRBV28	TRBD2	TRBJ2-2	ASSPRTSGIYGELF
TRBV6-6	NA	TRBJ2-7	ASSYVQAKTYEQY
TRBV13	TRBD2	TRBJ2-7	ASSSRTSAQDYEQY
TRBV7-6	NA	TRBJ1-2	ASSLGQPRGNYGYT
TRBV6-2/TRBV6-3	TRBD1	TRBJ1-1	ASSYPGQGLNTEAF
TRBV30	NA	TRBJ2-7	AWSHLGLPYEQY
TRBV24-1	NA	TRBJ2-1	ATSDLSSGYLNEQF